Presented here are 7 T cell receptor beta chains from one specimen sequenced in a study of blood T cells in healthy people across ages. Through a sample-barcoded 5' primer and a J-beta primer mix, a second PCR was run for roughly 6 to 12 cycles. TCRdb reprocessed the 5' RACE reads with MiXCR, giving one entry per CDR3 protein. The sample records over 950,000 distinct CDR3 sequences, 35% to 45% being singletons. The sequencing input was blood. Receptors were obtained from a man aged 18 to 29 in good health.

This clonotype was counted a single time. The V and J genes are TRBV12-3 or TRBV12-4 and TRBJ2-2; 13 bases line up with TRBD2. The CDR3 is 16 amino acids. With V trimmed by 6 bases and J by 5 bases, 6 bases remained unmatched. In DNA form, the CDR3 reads TGTGCCAGCAGCAGACTAGCGGGGGGTCGAACCGGGGAGCTGTTTTTT. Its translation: CASSRLAGGRTGELFF.

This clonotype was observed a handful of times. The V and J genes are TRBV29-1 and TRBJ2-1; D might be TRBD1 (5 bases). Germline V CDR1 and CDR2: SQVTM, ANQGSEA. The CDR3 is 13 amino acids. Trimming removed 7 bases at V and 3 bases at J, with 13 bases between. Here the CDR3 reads CSAQGLGYNEQFF. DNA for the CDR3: TGCAGCGCCCAGGGTCTCGGCTACAATGAGCAGTTCTTC.

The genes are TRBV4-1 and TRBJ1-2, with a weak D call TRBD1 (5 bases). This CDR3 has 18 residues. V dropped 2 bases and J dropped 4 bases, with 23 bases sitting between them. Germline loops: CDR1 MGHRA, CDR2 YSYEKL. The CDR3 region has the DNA TGCGCCAGCAGCCAACCAAACAATGGGGGATCAGCAAGCTATGGCTACACCTTC. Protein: CASSQPNNGGSASYGYTF.

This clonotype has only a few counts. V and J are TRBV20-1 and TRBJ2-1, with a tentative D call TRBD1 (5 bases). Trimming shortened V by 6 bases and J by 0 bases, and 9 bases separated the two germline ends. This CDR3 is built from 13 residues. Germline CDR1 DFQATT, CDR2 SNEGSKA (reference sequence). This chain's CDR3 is CSAPDTSYNEQFF. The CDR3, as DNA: TGCAGTGCACCGGACACCTCCTACAATGAGCAGTTCTTC.

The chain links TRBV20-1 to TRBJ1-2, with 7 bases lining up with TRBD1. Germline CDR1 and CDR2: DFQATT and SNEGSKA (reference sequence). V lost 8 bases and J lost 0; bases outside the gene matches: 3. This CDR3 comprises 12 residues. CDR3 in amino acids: CSYDRANYGYTF. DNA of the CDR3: TGCAGTTATGACAGGGCTAACTATGGCTACACCTTC.

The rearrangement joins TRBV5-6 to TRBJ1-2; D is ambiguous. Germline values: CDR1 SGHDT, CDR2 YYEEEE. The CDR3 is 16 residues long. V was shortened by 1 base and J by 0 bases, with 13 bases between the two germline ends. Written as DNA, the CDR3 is TGTGCCAGCAGCTTGTCTCGAGTAGAAGCTAACTATGGCTACACCTTC. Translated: CASSLSRVEANYGYTF. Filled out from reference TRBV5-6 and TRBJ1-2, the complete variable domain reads DAGVTQSPTHLIKTRGQQVTLRCSPKSGHDTVSWYQQALGQGPQFIFQYYEEEERQRGNFPDRFSGHQFPNYSSELNVNALLLGDSALYLCASSLSRVEANYGYTFGSGTRLTVV.

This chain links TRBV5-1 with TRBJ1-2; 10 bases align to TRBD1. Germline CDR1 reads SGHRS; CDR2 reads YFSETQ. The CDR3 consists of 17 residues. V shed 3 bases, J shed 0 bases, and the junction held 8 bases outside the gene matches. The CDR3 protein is CASSSGQGVNPNYGYTF. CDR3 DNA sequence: TGCGCCAGCAGCTCCGGACAGGGGGTAAATCCTAACTATGGCTACACCTTC.